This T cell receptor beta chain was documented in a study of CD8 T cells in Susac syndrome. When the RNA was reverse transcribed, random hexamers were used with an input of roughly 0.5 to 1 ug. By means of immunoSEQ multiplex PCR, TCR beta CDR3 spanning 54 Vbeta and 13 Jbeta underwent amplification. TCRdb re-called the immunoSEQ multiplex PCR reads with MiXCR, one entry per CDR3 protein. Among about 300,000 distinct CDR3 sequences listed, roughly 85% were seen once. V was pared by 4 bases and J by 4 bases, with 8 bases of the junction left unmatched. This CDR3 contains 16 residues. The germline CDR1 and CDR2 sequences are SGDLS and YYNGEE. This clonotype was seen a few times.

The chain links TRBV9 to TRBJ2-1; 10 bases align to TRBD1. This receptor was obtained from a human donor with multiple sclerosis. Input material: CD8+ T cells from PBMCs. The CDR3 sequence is CASSLPDRGLYNEQFF. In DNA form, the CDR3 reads TGTGCCAGCAGCTTACCGGACAGGGGGTTATACAATGAGCAGTTCTTC. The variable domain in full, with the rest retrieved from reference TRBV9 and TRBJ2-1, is DSGVTQTPKHLITATGQRVTLRCSPRSGDLSVYWYQQSLDQGLQFLIQYYNGEERAKGNILERFSAQQFPDLHSELNLSSLELGDSALYFCASSLPDRGLYNEQFFGPGTRLTVL.